These 21 T cell receptor beta chains were all obtained from the same sample, sequenced in a study of Graves' ophthalmopathy and Graves' hyperthyroidism. Transcripts of RNA were the source for amplifying TCR beta CDR3 regions. In the first round, RT-PCR was carried out with HTBI primers, and a multiplex PCR formed the second round. TCRdb reprocessed the multiplex PCR reads with MiXCR, giving one entry per CDR3 protein. The data hold a few hundred thousand distinct CDR3 sequences, with 17% observed a single time. Sequencing used peripheral blood. Source of these receptors: an adult woman with stable Graves' hyperthyroidism.

Many counts were recorded for this clonotype. The genes are TRBV12-3 or TRBV12-4 and TRBJ2-5; weak D call: TRBD1 (6 bases). V was trimmed by 5 bases and J by 6 bases, leaving 13 bases between them. This CDR3 is built from 13 residues. CDR3 bases: TGTGCCAGCAGTATCCGGGACAAACAGACCCAGTACTTC. Its protein product is CASSIRDKQTQYF.

This clonotype was seen many times. This rearrangement joins TRBV19 to TRBJ1-5; D gene unclear. This CDR3 region has 13 residues. Per the germline V gene, CDR1 is LNHDA and CDR2 is SQIVND (reference sequence). V lost 9 bases, J lost 0 bases, and 9 bases lay in between. The CDR3 protein is CASNTYSNQPQHF. The CDR3 DNA is TGTGCCAGCAACACCTATAGCAATCAGCCCCAGCATTTT.

The rearrangement joins TRBV7-3 to TRBJ2-2; D may be TRBD1 (6 bases). V gave up 5 bases and J gave up 5 bases, with 12 bases separating them. CDR1 is SGHTA and CDR2 is FQGTGA in the germline V gene. The CDR3 has 14 residues. The CDR3 spells CASSQNRETGELFF. The CDR3 DNA sequence: TGTGCCAGCAGCCAAAACAGGGAGACCGGGGAGCTGTTTTTT.

This clonotype was seen ten or more times. The chain couples TRBV5-1 to TRBJ1-5, with TRBD1 matching 8 bases. The CDR3 contains 14 residues. V was pared by 2 bases and J by 7 bases, with 5 bases of the junction left unmatched. Germline lookup yields CDR1 SGHRS and CDR2 YFSETQ. For the CDR3, the DNA is TGCGCCAGCAGCTTACAGGGGGAAAACCAGCCCCAGCATTTT. This translates into CASSLQGENQPQHF.

This clonotype was observed at least ten times. The rearrangement links TRBV6-2 or TRBV6-3 to TRBJ2-7; a possible D gene is TRBD2 (5 bases). Per germline, CDR1 MNHEY and CDR2 SVGEGT. There are 12 residues in the CDR3. The V and J ends lost 2 bases and 3 bases respectively, with 5 bases between them. CDR3 coding DNA: TGTGCCAGCAGTTACGAGGGCTACGAGCAGTACTTC. Residues: CASSYEGYEQYF.

The chain couples TRBV7-8 to TRBJ1-2; D call uncertain. V lost 0 bases and J 7 bases, leaving 15 bases between the germline ends. The V gene's germline CDR1 is SGHVS and CDR2 FQNEAQ. CDR3 length equals 15 residues. The CDR3 region is CASSLARNPLFGYTF. Here the CDR3 DNA reads TGTGCCAGCAGCTTAGCACGGAACCCCCTCTTTGGCTACACCTTC.

This sequence joins TRBV6-1 and TRBJ2-7; 7 bases map to TRBD2. The CDR3 runs 13 residues. CDR1 MNHNS and CDR2 SASEGT come from the germline V gene. V lost 6 bases, J lost 5 bases, and 7 bases stayed unmatched. The CDR3 here is CASSGGINHEQYF. CDR3 DNA sequence: TGTGCCAGCAGCGGGGGGATCAACCACGAGCAGTACTTC.

This clonotype was counted at least ten times. This chain uses TRBV6-5 with TRBJ1-5, with a possible D match to TRBD1 (6 bases). Germline values: CDR1 MNHEY, CDR2 SVGAGI. Trimming took off 5 bases at V and 11 bases at J, with 22 bases between the two ends. The CDR3 length is 15 residues. CDR3 region: CASSPGTQIGAAQHF. The CDR3, as DNA: TGTGCCAGCAGTCCCGGGACACAAATAGGGGCGGCCCAGCATTTT.

This clonotype was counted many times. Possible read error: a much larger clone is one base away. V gene TRBV3-1 combines with J gene TRBJ2-5; D is undetermined. The germline V gene encodes CDR1 LGHDT and CDR2 YNNKEL (reference sequence). Trimming removed 5 bases at V and 4 bases at J, with 5 bases between. The CDR3 length is 11 residues. Here the CDR3 reads CASSNRETQYF. The CDR3 DNA reads TGTGCCAGCAGCAACAGAGAGACCCAGTACTTC.

This sequence joins TRBV11-1 and TRBJ2-7, with 12 bases that match TRBD2. J was trimmed by 3 bases and V by 0 bases; bases with no gene match: 6. The CDR3 runs 17 residues. The germline gives CDR1 SGHAT, CDR2 FQDESV (reference sequence). CDR3 bases: TGTGCCAGCAGCTTAGCGACTAGCGGGAGCTACCGCTACGAGCAGTACTTC. This gives the protein CASSLATSGSYRYEQYF.

The chain recombines TRBV14 with TRBJ2-7, with D perhaps being TRBD1 or TRBD2 (5 bases each). This CDR3 is 12 amino acids long. The V and J ends lost 4 bases and 5 bases respectively, with 9 bases between them. Germline V CDR1 and CDR2: SGHDN, FVKESK. CDR3 DNA sequence: TGTGCCAGCAGCCCCGGGACCCACGAGCAGTACTTC. It encodes CASSPGTHEQYF.

In its sample, this clonotype was seen many times. The J gene is TRBJ2-4, the V gene TRBV5-1; either TRBD1 or TRBD2 may supply D (5 bases each). The germline V gene encodes CDR1 SGHRS and CDR2 YFSETQ. V gave up 4 bases and J gave up 6 bases, with 8 bases separating them. This CDR3 region has 12 residues. CDR3 amino acids: CASSRDGNIQYF. The CDR3 coding sequence is TGCGCCAGCAGCCGGGACGGAAACATTCAGTACTTC.

The chain has TRBV7-8 and TRBJ2-2; D uncertain. Germline V gene data show CDR1 as SGHVS and CDR2 as FQNEAQ. V was trimmed by 4 bases and J by 5 bases, leaving 17 bases between them. The CDR3 runs to 16 residues. CDR3 sequence reads: CASSSHAKNPTGELFF. The CDR3 DNA is TGTGCCAGCAGCTCGCATGCCAAGAACCCTACCGGGGAGCTGTTTTTT.

This clonotype was seen many times. This rearrangement joins TRBV2 to TRBJ2-5; D is ambiguous. The CDR3 loop spans 12 amino acids. The germline V gene has CDR1 SNHLY and CDR2 FYNNEI. The ends were cut back, 7 bases at V and 1 base at J, with 7 bases in the middle. The CDR3 nucleotides are TGTGCCAGCACCCTGGCCCAAGAGACCCAGTACTTC. It is translated as CASTLAQETQYF.

This clonotype was seen ten or more times. The genes are TRBV28 and TRBJ2-7; D possibly corresponds to TRBD1 (6 bases). Trimming removed 6 bases from V and 3 bases from J, with 18 bases in between. Per the germline V gene, CDR1 is MDHEN and CDR2 is SYDVKM. CDR3 size: 15 residues. This chain's CDR3 is CASSQNGGPVYEQYF. For the CDR3, the DNA is TGTGCCAGCAGCCAAAATGGGGGCCCCGTCTACGAGCAGTACTTC.

This clonotype was detected many times. The gene calls are TRBV29-1 and TRBJ2-7, with 14 bases that match TRBD2. The CDR3 sequence is 14 residues long. The germline V gene has CDR1 SQVTM and CDR2 ANQGSEA. V was pared by 6 bases and J by 2 bases, with 3 bases of the junction left unmatched. The CDR3 sequence: CSVRLAGGAYEQYF. The CDR3 bases are TGCAGCGTGCGACTAGCGGGAGGGGCCTACGAGCAGTACTTC.

This clonotype came up many times. The rearrangement joins TRBV2 to TRBJ2-4; TRBD2 agrees at 9 bases. Germline V gene data show CDR1 as SNHLY and CDR2 as FYNNEI. J lost 1 base, V lost 2 bases, and 3 bases had no gene match. The CDR3 totals 16 residues. The CDR3 sequence: CASSERGRAAKNIQYF. DNA for the CDR3: TGTGCCAGCAGTGAACGCGGGAGGGCCGCCAAAAACATTCAGTACTTC.

The V and J genes are TRBV6-5 and TRBJ2-7; TRBD2 aligns across 11 bases. The germline CDR1 and CDR2 sequences are MNHEY and SVGAGI. Trimming at V came to 3 bases and at J to 4 bases, leaving 8 bases not matched to a gene. The CDR3 totals 16 residues. The CDR3 loop reads CASSYWTTSGTYEQYF. CDR3 DNA sequence: TGTGCCAGCAGTTATTGGACGACTAGCGGGACTTACGAGCAGTACTTC.

This clonotype was seen repeatedly, ten times or more. The V gene is TRBV5-6, the J gene TRBJ1-2; TRBD1 matches 9 bases. CDR3 size: 15 residues. The germline gives CDR1 SGHDT, CDR2 YYEEEE. The V segment lost 2 bases and the J segment 7 bases; nucleotides outside the gene matches: 9. CDR3 coding DNA: TGTGCCAGCAGCTTCCCCGGACAGGGGACGCGTGGCTACACCTTC. Translated, it gives CASSFPGQGTRGYTF.

This clonotype was observed many times. This chain joins TRBV6-5 and TRBJ1-1; no firm D call. The V end was cut by 2 bases, the J end by 6 bases, with 16 bases between. CDR1 and CDR2 from the germline V gene are MNHEY and SVGAGI. The CDR3 runs 15 residues. The CDR3 nucleotides are TGTGCCAGCAGTTACGGTCCGGGGAGGAGGGCTGAAGCTTTCTTT. This gives the protein CASSYGPGRRAEAFF.

This clonotype was counted many times. The chain carries TRBV6-1 and TRBJ2-7; D uncertain. The CDR3 is made up of 14 amino acids. CDR1 MNHNS and CDR2 SASEGT come from the germline V gene. The ends were cut back, 4 bases at V and 9 bases at J, with 19 bases in the middle. The CDR3 region is CASSVGSEISVQYF. In DNA, the CDR3 is TGTGCCAGCAGTGTGGGTAGTGAGATTTCCGTGCAGTACTTC.